A single sample is the source of the 25 T cell receptor beta chains below, sequenced in a study of blood T cell repertoires in COVID-19. The repertoire was sequenced with immunoSEQ multiplex PCR; TCRdb's copy has only in-frame clones and lacks some. The data hold about 170,000 clones, with around nine tenths observed a single time. Sequenced material: peripheral blood. These receptors came from a woman of 80 years or more with COVID-19, enrolled during active disease.

The chain employs TRBV28 and TRBJ2-5; 8 positions match TRBD1. The V and J ends lost 4 bases and 1 base, in that order; junction bases with no gene match: 20. Looked up from germline, CDR1 is MDHEN and CDR2 is SYDVKM. The CDR3 consists of 20 residues. CDR3 loop: CASSSLDSSRQGASQETQYF. The CDR3 region has the DNA TGTGCCAGCAGTTCCCTCGACTCATCACGGCAGGGGGCGTCCCAAGAGACCCAGTACTTC.

The chain uses TRBV5-6 and TRBJ2-7; TRBD2 might be the D (6 bases). CDR1 is SGHDT and CDR2 is YYEEEE in the germline V gene. Trimming stripped 4 bases from V and 7 bases from J, with 18 bases between. The CDR3 is made up of 14 amino acids. The CDR3 here is CASSLPGTGKEQYF. The CDR3 nucleotides read TGTGCCAGCAGCCTACCCGGGACTGGAAAGGAGCAGTACTTC.

J is TRBJ2-4 and V is TRBV7-3, with 9 bases fitting TRBD1. V shed 0 bases and J 4 bases; nucleotides not matched to a gene: 4. Germline V lookup: CDR1 SGHTA, CDR2 FQGTGA. CDR3 length equals 16 residues. Written as DNA, the CDR3 is TGTGCCAGCAGCTTAACCGCCGGGACAGGGAAAAACATTCAGTACTTC. This gives the protein CASSLTAGTGKNIQYF.

The J gene is TRBJ1-2, the V gene TRBV2; D remains ambiguous. Germline assignment: CDR1 SNHLY and CDR2 FYNNEI. Trimming took 7 bases from V and 8 from J, leaving 20 bases between them. This CDR3 is built from 14 residues. The CDR3 protein is CASIIRDGSGGYTF. The CDR3 region has the DNA TGTGCCAGCATAATAAGGGATGGGAGTGGAGGCTACACCTTC.

V gene TRBV6-1 combines with J gene TRBJ1-3; 7 bases match TRBD1. V lost 1 base to trimming and J lost 4 bases; unmatched junction nucleotides: 4. Germline V gene lookup returns CDR1 MNHNS and CDR2 SASEGT. The CDR3 is made up of 15 amino acids. CDR3: CASSEGRGPGNTIYF. CDR3 nucleotide sequence: TGTGCCAGCAGTGAAGGGAGGGGGCCCGGAAACACCATATATTTT.

V is TRBV15 and J is TRBJ1-1; D possibly corresponds to TRBD1 (6 bases). The CDR3 is 15 residues long. Germline lookup yields CDR1 LNHNV and CDR2 YYDKDF (reference sequence). Trimming left V 5 bases short and J 0 bases short, with 13 bases between. In DNA form, the CDR3 reads TGTGCCACCAGCGTCGGGGGGGCCCTGAACACTGAAGCTTTCTTT. Protein: CATSVGGALNTEAFF.

A remark on this clone: Within the sample, other DNA sequences also encode this same CDR3. The chain joins TRBV5-1 to TRBJ2-3; 8 nucleotides line up with TRBD1. The CDR3 runs to 14 residues. From germline, CDR1 is SGHRS and CDR2 YFSETQ. J was trimmed by 6 bases and V by 0 bases; bases with no gene match: 3. The CDR3 reads CASSLGQGADTQYF. The CDR3 DNA is TGCGCCAGCAGCTTGGGGCAGGGGGCCGATACGCAGTATTTT.

This chain connects TRBV5-6 to TRBJ1-2; D ambiguous. Germline-derived CDR1 and CDR2 are SGHDT and YYEEEE. V was cut by 4 bases and J by 2 bases, with 15 bases left in between. The CDR3 is 15 amino acids. CDR3 region: CASSNAGVPNYGYTF. The CDR3 DNA follows: TGTGCCAGCAGCAACGCCGGGGTACCGAACTATGGCTACACCTTC. The variable domain in full, completed from reference TRBV5-6 and TRBJ1-2, reads DAGVTQSPTHLIKTRGQQVTLRCSPKSGHDTVSWYQQALGQGPQFIFQYYEEEERQRGNFPDRFSGHQFPNYSSELNVNALLLGDSALYLCASSNAGVPNYGYTFGSGTRLTVV.

The chain employs TRBV12-3 or TRBV12-4 and TRBJ1-5, with D maybe TRBD1 (5 bases). The CDR3 covers 13 residues. Trimming cost V 5 bases and J 8 bases, with 13 bases left between them. The CDR3, as DNA: TGTGCCAGCAGTGAGGGGACGGGGGAGCCCCAGCATTTT. This sequence encodes CASSEGTGEPQHF.

The chain employs TRBV28 and TRBJ1-1; TRBD1 matches at 8 bases. J was trimmed by 3 bases and V by 4 bases; bases with no gene match: 10. This CDR3 spans 16 amino acids. Germline-derived CDR1 and CDR2 are MDHEN and SYDVKM. This chain's CDR3 is CASSSPGTGPHTEAFF. Written as DNA, the CDR3 is TGTGCCAGCAGTTCCCCCGGGACAGGTCCACACACTGAAGCTTTCTTT.

J is TRBJ2-6 and V is TRBV28, with a possible D match to TRBD1 (6 bases). Germline V gene sequence: CDR1 MDHEN, CDR2 SYDVKM. This CDR3 region has 14 residues. Deletions cut 5 bases from V and 4 bases from J, with 9 bases between. CDR3 sequence: CASSEGGGANVLTF. CDR3 coding DNA: TGTGCCAGCAGTGAAGGGGGAGGGGCCAACGTCCTGACTTTC.

The chain carries TRBV5-4 and TRBJ2-7, with D perhaps TRBD2 (5 bases). The CDR3 runs to 15 residues. The germline V gene encodes CDR1 SGHNT and CDR2 YYREEE (reference sequence). Trimming took off 0 bases at V and 5 bases at J, with 15 bases between the two ends. The CDR3 DNA follows: TGTGCCAGCAGCTTGGGTTCTAGCAATGTAAACGAGCAGTACTTC. Translation gives CASSLGSSNVNEQYF.

The CDR3 region is CASRRTGKSGNTIYF. DNA of the CDR3: TGTGCCAGTAGGCGGACAGGGAAATCTGGAAACACCATATATTTT. The rearrangement joins TRBV19 to TRBJ1-3; 8 bases fit TRBD1. The J segment lost 1 base and the V segment lost 6 bases, leaving 5 bases of the junction unmatched. Germline CDR1 and CDR2: LNHDA and SQIVND (reference sequence). The length of the CDR3 is 15 residues.

The chain joins TRBV28 to TRBJ2-7; D unresolved. Germline values: CDR1 MDHEN, CDR2 SYDVKM. V lost 5 bases to trimming and J lost 2 bases, with 4 bases between them. The CDR3 covers 11 residues. CDR3 sequence (DNA): TGTGCCAGCAGTGACACCTACGAGCAGTACTTC. The encoded protein is CASSDTYEQYF.

The V and J genes are TRBV10-3 and TRBJ2-1, with 7 bases fitting TRBD2. The CDR3 sequence is 16 residues long. Germline CDR1 is ENHRY and CDR2 is SYGVKD. The junction had 12 bases not matched to a gene; V was cut back by 1 base and J by 9 bases. The CDR3 reads CAISEFSGLKISEQFF. In nucleotides, the CDR3 is TGTGCCATCAGTGAGTTTTCGGGACTAAAAATTAGTGAGCAGTTCTTC.

Only a few counts were recorded for this clone. The CDR3 region has the DNA TGCGCCAGCAGTGAGTCAAGGAGGGCGGGCTACACCTTC. Translation: CASSESRRAGYTF. The chain joins TRBV10-1 to TRBJ1-2; unclear D gene. Germline CDR1 WNHNN, CDR2 SYGVQD (reference sequence). The CDR3 has 13 residues. V dropped 0 bases and J dropped 8 bases, with 10 bases sitting between them.

This clone occurred once. The V gene is TRBV6-5, the J gene TRBJ1-1; D unclear. V was shortened by 5 bases and J by 1 base, with 14 bases between the two germline ends. The germline gives CDR1 MNHEY, CDR2 SVGAGI. There are 15 residues in the CDR3. CDR3 region: CASSNGPEGNTEAFF. CDR3 coding DNA: TGTGCCAGCAGTAACGGCCCCGAGGGGAACACTGAAGCTTTCTTT.

The chain employs TRBV9 and TRBJ1-2; 9 nucleotides line up with TRBD1. Trimming took 0 bases from V and 4 from J; bases not matched to a gene: 4. Germline V gives CDR1 SGDLS, CDR2 YYNGEE. CDR3 length equals 15 residues. CDR3 in amino acids: CASSVDRDRVYGYTF. CDR3 bases: TGTGCCAGCAGCGTAGACCGGGACAGGGTCTATGGCTACACCTTC.

The chain joins TRBV27 to TRBJ1-5; 7 bases match TRBD1. The germline CDR1 and CDR2 sequences are MNHEY and SMNVEV (reference sequence). V lost 5 bases to trimming and J lost 3 bases; unmatched junction nucleotides: 7. CDR3 length: 15 amino acids. Written as DNA, the CDR3 is TGTGCCAGCAGTCCCCCGGGACAGTACAATCAGCCCCAGCATTTT. It translates to CASSPPGQYNQPQHF.

The J gene is TRBJ1-5, the V gene TRBV7-2, with 9 bases that match TRBD1. The J segment lost 5 bases and the V segment lost 5 bases, leaving 7 bases of the junction unmatched. Germline lookup yields CDR1 SGHTA and CDR2 FQGNSA. This CDR3 is built from 15 residues. The CDR3 region is CASSIDRGSYQPQHF. CDR3 in DNA: TGTGCCAGCAGCATCGACAGGGGGTCATATCAGCCCCAGCATTTT.

With regard to this clone: This sample also contains other DNA sequences that code for the same CDR3. The CDR3 DNA reads as TGTGCCAGCAGCGTAGGACAGGGGAATTCACCCCTCCACTTT. Translating gives CASSVGQGNSPLHF. The chain employs TRBV9 and TRBJ1-6, with TRBD1 matching over 8 bases. Germline trimming cut 0 bases from V and 7 bases from J; bases unmatched to any gene: 0. Germline CDR1 is SGDLS and CDR2 is YYNGEE. The CDR3 spans 14 residues.

The chain carries TRBV5-1 and TRBJ2-5; 8 nucleotides agree with TRBD1. The junction had 6 bases not matched to a gene; V was cut back by 4 bases and J by 1 base. The germline V gene encodes CDR1 SGHRS and CDR2 YFSETQ. The CDR3 consists of 15 residues. The CDR3 DNA sequence: TGCGCCAGCAGCAGGAACGACAGGGGCCAAGAGACCCAGTACTTC. Translation: CASSRNDRGQETQYF. The variable domain in full, completed from reference TRBV5-1 and TRBJ2-5, reads KAGVTQTPRYLIKTRGQQVTLSCSPISGHRSVSWYQQTPGQGLQFLFEYFSETQRNKGNFPGRFSGRQFSNSRSEMNVSTLELGDSALYLCASSRNDRGQETQYFGPGTRLLVL.

The DNA for the CDR3 is TGTGCCAGCAGTCATCCGGGACAGGGGAACTATGGCTACACCTTC. Its protein is CASSHPGQGNYGYTF. The chain uses TRBV28 and TRBJ1-2; 10 positions match TRBD1. The CDR3 totals 15 residues. V gave up 5 bases and J gave up 2 bases; unmatched junction bases: 5. Per germline, CDR1 MDHEN and CDR2 SYDVKM.

The chain carries TRBV19 and TRBJ1-1; 7 bases are a match to TRBD1. This CDR3 is 15 amino acids long. J gave up 0 bases and V 6 bases, and 7 bases lay outside the gene matches. Germline V gives CDR1 LNHDA, CDR2 SQIVND (reference sequence). CDR3 residues: CASSLLGQMNTEAFF. The CDR3 DNA reads as TGTGCCAGTAGCCTACTGGGACAGATGAACACTGAAGCTTTCTTT.

V gene TRBV5-6 combines with J gene TRBJ1-6, with no clear D. V was pared by 3 bases and J by 7 bases, with 14 bases between. Germline V gene lookup returns CDR1 SGHDT and CDR2 YYEEEE. The length of the CDR3 is 15 residues. DNA of the CDR3: TGTGCCAGCAGCTCTCCCGCCGGGTTGAATTCACCCCTCCACTTT. This gives the protein CASSSPAGLNSPLHF.